The sequence of this T cell receptor (beta chain) was determined in a study of blood T cell repertoires in COVID-19. In the study overall: Samples of COVID-19 (acute and convalescent) were obtained from the United States, Italy and Spain. T cells, B-cell-depleted T cells, or PBMCs provided the cDNA or gDNA that served as material.

Measured with immunoSEQ multiplex PCR; TCRdb has only the in-frame clones, and not every one. Counted here are around 170,000 clones, roughly 82% occurring once; the ten biggest clones make up more than 7.5%. Individuals aged roughly 18 to 95 years were recruited from fewer than 25 US areas. Cohort 3 donors were reported recovered after two negative PCRs, clearance, or symptom resolution. V shed 5 bases and J shed 4 bases, with 18 bases lying between them. The length of the CDR3 is 16 residues. Germline assignment: CDR1 LNHDA and CDR2 SQIVND (reference sequence). The clonotype originates from a woman aged 30 to 39 who had recovered from COVID-19. The sample was PBMCs or T cells enriched from blood (not recorded which). The chain recombines TRBV19 with TRBJ1-5; possible D gene TRBD1, 6 bases. The CDR3 region is CASSRAGTRRNQPQHF. The CDR3 nucleotides are TGTGCCAGTAGTCGTGCCGGGACAAGACGGAATCAGCCCCAGCATTTT.